This paragraph reports one T cell receptor beta chain. Its antigen is undetermined. The time point denotes: pre-sensitization, week 0. Treatment described: therapeutic diphenylcyclopropenone sensitization with weekly scalp DPC. The CDR3 is 14 amino acids. V was trimmed by 2 bases and J by 3 bases, leaving 10 bases between them. Germline V lookup: CDR1 SGHKS, CDR2 YYEKEE (reference sequence). TCRdb re-called the RACE reads with MiXCR, one entry per CDR3 protein. Here the sample spans 80,000 to 95,000 distinct CDR3 sequences, 9.6% being singletons. This specimen belongs to a study of human T cells and chemical hapten exposure. Overall study context: An area of 2 cm by roughly 2.2 cm on upper inner arm skin received 2% DPC for sensitization.

Broader study findings: TCRs whose frequency exceeded 1 in 1000 remained the same following DPC sensitization.

The specimen comprised whole blood, sampled in connection with sensitization to the hapten diphenylcyclopropenone (DPC). This clonotype originated in a woman between 35 and 50 years old with alopecia areata. Some clones in this sample may be carry-over from other donors' samples. The rearrangement links TRBV5-5 to TRBJ2-3, with a weak D call TRBD2 (6 bases). CDR3 sequence reads: CASSFSSGTDTQYF. CDR3 DNA: TGTGCCAGCAGCTTTAGTAGCGGTACAGATACGCAGTATTTT.